What follows are 2 T cell receptor beta chains derived from one specimen sequenced in a study of technical replicates of blood from several donors. Sequenced by immunoSEQ multiplex PCR; TCRdb stores in-frame clones only, minus some. The sample records roughly 81,000 clones, roughly 97% being singletons. Sequenced: T cells isolated from PBMCs. All receptors derive from a human donor in good health.

The genes are TRBV7-3 and TRBJ2-7; 9 bases line up with TRBD2. Germline V CDR1 and CDR2: SGHTA, FQGTGA. J lost 12 bases, V lost 2 bases, and 8 bases had no gene match. The CDR3 sequence is 13 residues long. The CDR3 sequence is CASSLAGTSSTYF. The CDR3 DNA reads TGTGCCAGCAGCTTAGCCGGGACTAGCTCCACGTACTTC.

V is TRBV5-1 and J is TRBJ2-1; 7 bases match TRBD1. Germline loops: CDR1 SGHRS, CDR2 YFSETQ. Germline trimming cut 1 base from V and 8 bases from J; bases unmatched to any gene: 3. CDR3 length: 13 residues. This CDR3 reads CASSLRTGDEQFF. Written as DNA, the CDR3 is TGCGCCAGCAGCTTGCGAACAGGGGATGAGCAGTTCTTC.